This TCR beta chain originates from a study of beta chain features in type 1 diabetes. This clone was observed a few times. The authors reverse transcribed all of the isolated RNA, so sequencing captured expressed TCRB transcripts. Assay: immunoSEQ multiplex PCR; the TCRdb copy retains only in-frame clones and omits some. This sample has 500,000 to 700,000 clones; around 16% occur once, and the top ten carry about 0.087%. The germline V gene has CDR1 LGHNA and CDR2 YNFKEQ. There are 15 residues in the CDR3. V gave up 4 bases and J gave up 3 bases; unmatched junction bases: 7. The sequencing sample was made of naive CD4+ T cells from blood. This TCR was recovered from a man between 18 and 29 years old in good health. The chain employs TRBV4-2 and TRBJ2-5; 8 bases agree with TRBD2. The DNA for the CDR3 is TGTGCCAGCAGCCCAGGGGCGGGAGGCAAAGAGACCCAGTACTTC. Amino acid sequence: CASSPGAGGKETQYF.